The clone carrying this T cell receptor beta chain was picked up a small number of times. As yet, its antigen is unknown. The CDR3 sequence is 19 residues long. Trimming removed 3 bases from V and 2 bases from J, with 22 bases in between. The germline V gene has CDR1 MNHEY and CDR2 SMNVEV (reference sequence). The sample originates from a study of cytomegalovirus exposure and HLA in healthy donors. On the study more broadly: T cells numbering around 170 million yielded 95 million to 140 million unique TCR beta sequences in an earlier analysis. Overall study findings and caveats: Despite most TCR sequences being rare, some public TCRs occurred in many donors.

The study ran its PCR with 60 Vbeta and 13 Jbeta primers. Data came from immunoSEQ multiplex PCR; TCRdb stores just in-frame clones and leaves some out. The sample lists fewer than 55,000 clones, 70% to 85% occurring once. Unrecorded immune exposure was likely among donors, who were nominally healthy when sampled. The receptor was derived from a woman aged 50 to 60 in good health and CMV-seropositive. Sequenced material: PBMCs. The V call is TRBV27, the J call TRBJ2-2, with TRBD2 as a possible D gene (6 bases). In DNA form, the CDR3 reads TGTGCCAGCAGTTTCATTCCACCCCGGGAGCGGCCAAACACCGGGGAGCTGTTTTTT. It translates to CASSFIPPRERPNTGELFF.